The 9 T cell receptor beta chains reported below all come from one sample, sequenced in a study of blood T cell repertoires in COVID-19. This table comes from immunoSEQ multiplex PCR, and its TCRdb copy is limited to in-frame clones, with some not included. This sample yields around 270,000 clones, of which over 75% are seen a single time; 3.1% belongs to the top ten. Sequencing used PBMCs or T cells enriched from blood (not recorded which). Receptors originate from a woman aged 35 to 49 who had been exposed to COVID-19.

The V gene is TRBV27, the J gene TRBJ2-1; possible D gene TRBD2, 6 bases. Germline CDR1 and CDR2: MNHEY and SMNVEV (reference sequence). This CDR3 is 16 amino acids long. The V gene lost 8 bases and the J gene lost 3 bases, with 20 bases spanning the gap. The DNA of the CDR3 is TGTGCCAGCCGGACCACAGGAGGGGCCATCTACAATGAGCAGTTCTTC. Translating gives CASRTTGGAIYNEQFF.

Turning to this clone: One end of the junction fails to match germline, which may point to a read error. The chain is built from TRBV5-5 and TRBJ2-2, with a tentative D call TRBD1 (5 bases). There are 16 residues in the CDR3. CDR1 is SGHKS, CDR2 YYEKEE, per germline (reference sequence). CDR3 protein: CASSTTTGAKTGELFF. In DNA, the CDR3 is TGTGCCAGCAGCACCACTACTGGGGCGAAAACCGGGGAGCTGTTTTTT.

A note on this clone: Germline is not matched at one junction end, which may reflect a read error. Other DNA sequences from this sample encode an identical CDR3 as well. The chain employs TRBV28 and TRBJ1-5; 10 nucleotides line up with TRBD1. The CDR3 loop spans 14 amino acids. The germline gives CDR1 MDHEN, CDR2 SYDVKM. For the CDR3, the DNA is TGTGCTAGCAGTTTAGGACAGGGGGAACAGCCCCAGCATTTT. The encoded protein is CASSLGQGEQPQHF.

J is TRBJ1-3 and V is TRBV28; D gene uncertain. Per the germline V gene, CDR1 is MDHEN and CDR2 is SYDVKM. Trimming shortened V by 1 base and J by 2 bases, and 6 bases separated the two germline ends. This CDR3 contains 14 residues. For the CDR3, the DNA is TGTGCCAGCAGTTTATATCGTCCTGGAAACACCATATATTTT. Translating gives CASSLYRPGNTIYF.

This rearrangement joins TRBV6-5 to TRBJ1-1; TRBD1 matches at 9 bases. Germline V gene sequence: CDR1 MNHEY, CDR2 SVGAGI. The CDR3 loop spans 13 amino acids. The V and J ends lost 5 bases and 5 bases, in that order; junction bases with no gene match: 3. The CDR3 nucleotides read TGTGCCAGCAGTCGGGGACAGGGAACTGAAGCTTTCTTT. Translation gives CASSRGQGTEAFF.

This chain joins TRBV20-1 and TRBJ1-1; D not resolved. The CDR3 spans 11 residues. Germline V gene lookup returns CDR1 DFQATT and CDR2 SNEGSKA (reference sequence). The ends were cut back, 6 bases at V and 9 bases at J, with 14 bases in the middle. In DNA form, the CDR3 reads TGCAGTGCCCCCGGGAGGCTTAAAGCTTTCTTT. It specifies CSAPGRLKAFF.

The chain's CDR3 is CATSRGGEMNTEAFF. The CDR3 region has the DNA TGTGCCACCAGCAGGGGAGGGGAAATGAACACTGAAGCTTTCTTT. The chain uses TRBV15 and TRBJ1-1; the D gene is possibly TRBD1 (5 bases). The V gene lost 3 bases and the J gene lost 0 bases, with 11 bases spanning the gap. The CDR3 has 15 amino acids. The V gene's germline CDR1 is LNHNV and CDR2 YYDKDF (reference sequence).

This clone appeared once. This chain uses TRBV7-2 with TRBJ2-3; 7 bases line up with TRBD1. There are 15 residues in the CDR3. Germline V gene sequence: CDR1 SGHTA, CDR2 FQGNSA. V lost 5 bases, J lost 2 bases, and 7 bases stayed unmatched. Written as DNA, the CDR3 is TGTGCCAGCAGCCCTCAGACAGGGCACACAGATACGCAGTATTTT. Translated, it gives CASSPQTGHTDTQYF.

On this clone itself: The same CDR3 also results from other DNA sequences found in this sample. The chain employs TRBV19 and TRBJ1-1; D uncertain. The CDR3 contains 12 residues. Germline values: CDR1 LNHDA, CDR2 SQIVND (reference sequence). Between the trimmed V and J ends, which lost 3 bases and 5 bases, there was a span of 7 bases. The CDR3 protein is CASSMGGTEAFF. CDR3 DNA sequence: TGTGCCAGTAGTATGGGAGGAACTGAAGCTTTCTTT.